This T cell receptor (beta chain) is drawn from a study of CD8 T cells in Susac syndrome. This clonotype has only one observation. The CDR3 length is 20 residues. J gave up 3 bases and V 5 bases, and 18 bases lay outside the gene matches. Germline assignment: CDR1 MNHNS and CDR2 SASEGT. Random-hexamer reverse transcription was applied to roughly 0.45 to 1 ug RNA. TCRdb fed the immunoSEQ multiplex PCR reads into MiXCR, producing one record per CDR3 protein. Here the sample spans 80,000 or so distinct CDR3 sequences, roughly 95% being singletons. Sequencing was performed on CD8+ T cells from PBMCs. This receptor was identified in a human donor with Susac syndrome. The rearrangement uses TRBV6-1 and TRBJ2-1, with 11 bases aligning to TRBD2. DNA of the CDR3: TGTGCCAGCAGTCGCCCCCGGGATAGCGGGGGGGCAGGAGACTACAATGAGCAGTTCTTC. Protein: CASSRPRDSGGAGDYNEQFF.